This TCR beta chain was observed in a study of T-cell reconstitution after alpha-beta-depleted transplantation in children. The CDR3 runs to 19 residues. Germline V lookup: CDR1 MGHRA, CDR2 YSYEKL. Trimming shortened V by 4 bases and J by 4 bases, and 26 bases separated the two germline ends. The authors prepared the TCRbeta library with unique molecular identifiers. One entry per CDR3 protein, called by TCRdb with MiXCR from the PCR reads. The sample yields around 370,000 distinct CDR3 sequences, around 10% seen once. The chain has TRBV4-1 and TRBJ1-3, with D tentatively TRBD1 (6 bases). This TCR derives from a human donor who donated a stem cell graft to a child with acute lymphoblastic leukemia. Sample: PBMCs from the stem cell graft donor, taken from the stem cell graft. The CDR3 DNA sequence: TGCGCCAGCAGCCGCCCAGTCAGGGGTCCCCTCTCTGGAGGAAACACCATATATTTT. It codes for CASSRPVRGPLSGGNTIYF.